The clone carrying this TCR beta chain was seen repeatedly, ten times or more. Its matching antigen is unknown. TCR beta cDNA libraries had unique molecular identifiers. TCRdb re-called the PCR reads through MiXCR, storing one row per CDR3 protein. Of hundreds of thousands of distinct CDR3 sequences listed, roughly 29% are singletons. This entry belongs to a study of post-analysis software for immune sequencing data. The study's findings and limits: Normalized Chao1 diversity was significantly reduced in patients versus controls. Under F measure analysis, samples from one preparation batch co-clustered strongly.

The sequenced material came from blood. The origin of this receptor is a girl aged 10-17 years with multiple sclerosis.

CDR3 amino acids: CASSVGLAGVGEQYF. DNA for the CDR3: TGTGCCAGCAGCGTAGGACTAGCGGGAGTTGGAGAGCAGTACTTC. This chain joins TRBV9 and TRBJ2-7, with TRBD2 matching 12 bases. V was clipped by 0 bases and J by 7 bases; unmatched bases: 5. Per the germline V gene, CDR1 is SGDLS and CDR2 is YYNGEE. The CDR3 has 15 amino acids.